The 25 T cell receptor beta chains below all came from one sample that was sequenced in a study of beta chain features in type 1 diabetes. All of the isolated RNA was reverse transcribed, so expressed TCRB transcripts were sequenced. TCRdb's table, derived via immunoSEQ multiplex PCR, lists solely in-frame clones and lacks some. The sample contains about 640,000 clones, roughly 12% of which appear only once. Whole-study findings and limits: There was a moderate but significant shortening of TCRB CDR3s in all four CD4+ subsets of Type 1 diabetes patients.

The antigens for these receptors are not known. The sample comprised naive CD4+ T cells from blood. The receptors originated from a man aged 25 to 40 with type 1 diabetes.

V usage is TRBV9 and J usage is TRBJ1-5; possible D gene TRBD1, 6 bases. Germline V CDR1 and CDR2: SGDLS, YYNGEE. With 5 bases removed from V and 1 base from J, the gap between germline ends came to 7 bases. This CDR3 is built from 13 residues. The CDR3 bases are TGTGCCAGCAGTCAGGGGAGCAATCAGCCCCAGCATTTT. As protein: CASSQGSNQPQHF.

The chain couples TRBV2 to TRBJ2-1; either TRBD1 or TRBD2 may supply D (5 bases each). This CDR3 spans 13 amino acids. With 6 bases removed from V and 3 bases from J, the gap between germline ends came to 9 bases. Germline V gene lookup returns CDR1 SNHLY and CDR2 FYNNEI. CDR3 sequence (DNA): TGTGCCAGCAGGGGGGACCACTACAATGAGCAGTTCTTC. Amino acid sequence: CASRGDHYNEQFF. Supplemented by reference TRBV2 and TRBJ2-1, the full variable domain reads EPEVTQTPSHQVTQMGQEVILRCVPISNHLYFYWYRQILGQKVEFLVSFYNNEISEKSEIFDDQFSVERPDGSNFTLKIRSTKLEDSAMYFCASRGDHYNEQFFGPGTRLTVL.

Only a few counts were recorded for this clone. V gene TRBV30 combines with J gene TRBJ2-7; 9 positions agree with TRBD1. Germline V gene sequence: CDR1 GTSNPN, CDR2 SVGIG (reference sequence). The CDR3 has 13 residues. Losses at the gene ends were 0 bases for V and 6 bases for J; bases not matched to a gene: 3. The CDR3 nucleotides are TGTGCCTGGAGTGTACAGGGGGCAGGCGAGCAGTACTTC. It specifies CAWSVQGAGEQYF.

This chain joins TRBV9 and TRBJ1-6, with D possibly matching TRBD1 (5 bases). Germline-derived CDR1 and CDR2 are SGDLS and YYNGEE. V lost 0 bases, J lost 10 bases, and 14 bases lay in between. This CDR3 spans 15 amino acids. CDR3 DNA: TGTGCCAGCAGCGTAGGAGGAGGGGAGGGATCACCCCTCCACTTT. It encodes CASSVGGGEGSPLHF.

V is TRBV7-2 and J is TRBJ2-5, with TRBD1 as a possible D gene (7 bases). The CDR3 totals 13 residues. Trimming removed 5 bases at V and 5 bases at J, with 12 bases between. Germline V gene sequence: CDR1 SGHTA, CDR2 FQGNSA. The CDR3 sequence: CASSPQGRETQYF. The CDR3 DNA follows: TGTGCCAGCAGCCCACAGGGGAGGGAGACCCAGTACTTC.

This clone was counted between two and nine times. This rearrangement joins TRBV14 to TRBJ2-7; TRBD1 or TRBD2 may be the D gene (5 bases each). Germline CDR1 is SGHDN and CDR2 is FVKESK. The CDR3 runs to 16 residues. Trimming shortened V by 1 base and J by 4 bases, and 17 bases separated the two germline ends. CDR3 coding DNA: TGTGCCAGCAGCCAAGGCCGGGACGGAAGAATTTACGAGCAGTACTTC. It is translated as CASSQGRDGRIYEQYF.

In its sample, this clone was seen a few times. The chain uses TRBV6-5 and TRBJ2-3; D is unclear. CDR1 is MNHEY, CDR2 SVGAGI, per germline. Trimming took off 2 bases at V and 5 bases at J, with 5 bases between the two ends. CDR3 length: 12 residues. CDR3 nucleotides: TGTGCCAGCAGTTACCTAGGAGATACGCAGTATTTT. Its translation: CASSYLGDTQYF.

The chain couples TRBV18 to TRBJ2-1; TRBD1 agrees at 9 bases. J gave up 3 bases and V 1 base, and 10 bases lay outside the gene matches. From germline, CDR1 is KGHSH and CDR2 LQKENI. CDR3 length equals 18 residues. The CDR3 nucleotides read TGTGCCAGCTCACCACAACGTACGACAGGGGGGAACTACAATGAGCAGTTCTTC. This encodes CASSPQRTTGGNYNEQFF. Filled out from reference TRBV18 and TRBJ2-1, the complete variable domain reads NAGVMQNPRHLVRRRGQEARLRCSPMKGHSHVYWYRQLPEEGLKFMVYLQKENIIDESGMPKERFSAEFPKEGPSILRIQQVVRGDSAAYFCASSPQRTTGGNYNEQFFGPGTRLTVL.

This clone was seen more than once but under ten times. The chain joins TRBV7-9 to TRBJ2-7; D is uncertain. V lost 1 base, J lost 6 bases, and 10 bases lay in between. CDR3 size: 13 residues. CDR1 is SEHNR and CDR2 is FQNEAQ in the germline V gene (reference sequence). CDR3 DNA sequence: TGTGCCAGCAGCTTAGAGGGCGTCCGCGAGCAGTACTTC. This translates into CASSLEGVREQYF.

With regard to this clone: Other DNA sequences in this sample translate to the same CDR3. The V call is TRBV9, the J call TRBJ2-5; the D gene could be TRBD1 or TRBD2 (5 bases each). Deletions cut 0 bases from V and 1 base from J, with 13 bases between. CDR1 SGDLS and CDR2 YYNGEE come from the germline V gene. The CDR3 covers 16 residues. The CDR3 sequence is CASSVGTGALQETQYF. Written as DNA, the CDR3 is TGTGCCAGCAGCGTAGGGACCGGGGCACTCCAAGAGACCCAGTACTTC.

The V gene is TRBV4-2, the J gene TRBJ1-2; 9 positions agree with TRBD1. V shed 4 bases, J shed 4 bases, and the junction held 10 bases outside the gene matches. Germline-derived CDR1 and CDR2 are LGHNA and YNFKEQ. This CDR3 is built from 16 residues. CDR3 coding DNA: TGTGCCAGCAGCCCCCAACAGGGGGCGGCGTTCTATGGCTACACCTTC. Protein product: CASSPQQGAAFYGYTF.

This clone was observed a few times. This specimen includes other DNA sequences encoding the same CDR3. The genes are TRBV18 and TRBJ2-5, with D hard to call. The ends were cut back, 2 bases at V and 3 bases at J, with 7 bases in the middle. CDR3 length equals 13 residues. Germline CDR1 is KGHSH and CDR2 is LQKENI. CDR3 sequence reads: CASSPSREETQYF. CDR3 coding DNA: TGTGCCAGCTCACCATCTAGGGAAGAGACCCAGTACTTC. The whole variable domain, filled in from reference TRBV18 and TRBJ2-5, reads NAGVMQNPRHLVRRRGQEARLRCSPMKGHSHVYWYRQLPEEGLKFMVYLQKENIIDESGMPKERFSAEFPKEGPSILRIQQVVRGDSAAYFCASSPSREETQYFGPGTRLLVL.

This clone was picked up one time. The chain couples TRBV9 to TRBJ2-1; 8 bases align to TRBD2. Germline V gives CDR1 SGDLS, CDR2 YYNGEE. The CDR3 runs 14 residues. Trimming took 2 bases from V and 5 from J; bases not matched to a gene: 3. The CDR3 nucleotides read TGTGCCAGCAGCGTTAGCGGGGCGAACAATGAGCAGTTCTTC. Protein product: CASSVSGANNEQFF.

This chain's CDR3 is CASSLPDRAVLGTQYF. The CDR3 DNA reads as TGTGCCAGCAGTTTGCCGGACAGGGCGGTCCTGGGGACGCAGTATTTT. The chain employs TRBV28 and TRBJ2-3; TRBD1 matches 8 bases. The CDR3 loop spans 16 amino acids. Germline trimming cut 3 bases from V and 9 bases from J; bases unmatched to any gene: 14. Germline assignment: CDR1 MDHEN and CDR2 SYDVKM. The full variable domain, with the rest looked up from reference TRBV28 and TRBJ2-3, is DVKVTQSSRYLVKRTGEKVFLECVQDMDHENMFWYRQDPGLGLRLIYFSYDVKMKEKGDIPEGYSVSREKKERFSLILESASTNQTSMYLCASSLPDRAVLGTQYFGPGTRLTVL.

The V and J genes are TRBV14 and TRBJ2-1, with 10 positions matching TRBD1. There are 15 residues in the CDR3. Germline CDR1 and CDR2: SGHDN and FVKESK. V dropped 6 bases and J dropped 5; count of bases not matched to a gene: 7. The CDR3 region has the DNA TGTGCCAGCAGACGGGACAGGGGTTGGGACAATGAGCAGTTCTTC. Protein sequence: CASRRDRGWDNEQFF.

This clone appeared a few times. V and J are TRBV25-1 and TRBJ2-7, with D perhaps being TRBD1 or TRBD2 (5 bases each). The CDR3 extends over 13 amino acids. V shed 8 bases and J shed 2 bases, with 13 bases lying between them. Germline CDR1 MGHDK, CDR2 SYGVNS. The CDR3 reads CASRRDGTYEQYF. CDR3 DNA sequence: TGTGCCAGCCGCAGGGACGGCACCTACGAGCAGTACTTC.

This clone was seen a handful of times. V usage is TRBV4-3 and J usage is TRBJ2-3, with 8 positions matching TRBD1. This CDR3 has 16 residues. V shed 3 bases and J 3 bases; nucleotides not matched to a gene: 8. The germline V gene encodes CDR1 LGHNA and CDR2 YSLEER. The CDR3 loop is CASSQGDRGYTDTQYF. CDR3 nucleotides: TGCGCCAGCAGCCAGGGAGACAGGGGATATACAGATACGCAGTATTTT.

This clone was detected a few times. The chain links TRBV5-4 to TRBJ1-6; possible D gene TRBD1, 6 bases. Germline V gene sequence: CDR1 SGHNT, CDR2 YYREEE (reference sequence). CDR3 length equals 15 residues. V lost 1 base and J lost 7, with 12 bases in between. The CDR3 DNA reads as TGTGCCAGCAGCTTGAAACAGGGAGGGAATTCACCCCTCCACTTT. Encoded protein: CASSLKQGGNSPLHF.

The CDR3 is CASSSGQGGSPLHF. CDR3 DNA sequence: TGTGCCAGCAGTTCCGGACAGGGAGGCTCACCCCTCCACTTT. V gene TRBV28 combines with J gene TRBJ1-6; 8 bases are a match to TRBD1. CDR3 length equals 14 residues. V lost 4 bases to trimming and J lost 10 bases; unmatched junction nucleotides: 6. Germline-derived CDR1 and CDR2 are MDHEN and SYDVKM.

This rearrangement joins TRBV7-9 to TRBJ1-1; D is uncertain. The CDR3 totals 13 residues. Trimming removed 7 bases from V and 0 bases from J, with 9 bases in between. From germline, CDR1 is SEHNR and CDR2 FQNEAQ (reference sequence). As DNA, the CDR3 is TGTGCCAGCATCCTCTCGTTGAACACTGAAGCTTTCTTT. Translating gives CASILSLNTEAFF.

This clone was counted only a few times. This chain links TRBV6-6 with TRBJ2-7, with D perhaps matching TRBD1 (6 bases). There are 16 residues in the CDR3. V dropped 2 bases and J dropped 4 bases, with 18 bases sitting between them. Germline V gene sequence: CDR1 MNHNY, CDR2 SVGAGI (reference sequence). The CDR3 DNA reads TGTGCCAGCAGTTACCCCAGGGGAGCACCCCTTTACGAGCAGTACTTC. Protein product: CASSYPRGAPLYEQYF.

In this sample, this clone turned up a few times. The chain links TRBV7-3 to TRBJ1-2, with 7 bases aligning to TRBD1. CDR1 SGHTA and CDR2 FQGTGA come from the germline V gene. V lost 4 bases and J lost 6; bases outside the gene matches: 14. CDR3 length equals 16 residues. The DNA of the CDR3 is TGTGCCAGCAGCTCCCTCGGTGGACAGGATGCTAATGGCTACACCTTC. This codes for CASSSLGGQDANGYTF. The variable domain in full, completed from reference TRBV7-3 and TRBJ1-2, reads GAGVSQTPSNKVTEKGKYVELRCDPISGHTALYWYRQSLGQGPEFLIYFQGTGAADDSGLPNDRFFAVRPEGSVSTLKIQRTERGDSAVYLCASSSLGGQDANGYTFGSGTRLTVV.

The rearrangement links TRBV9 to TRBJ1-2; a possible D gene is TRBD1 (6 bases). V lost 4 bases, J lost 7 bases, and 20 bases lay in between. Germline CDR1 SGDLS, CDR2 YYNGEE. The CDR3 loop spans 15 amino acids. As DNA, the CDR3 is TGTGCCAGCAGCACCCGACCGACAGGCCTCCCTGGCTACACCTTC. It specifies CASSTRPTGLPGYTF. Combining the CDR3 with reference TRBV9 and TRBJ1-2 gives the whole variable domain DSGVTQTPKHLITATGQRVTLRCSPRSGDLSVYWYQQSLDQGLQFLIQYYNGEERAKGNILERFSAQQFPDLHSELNLSSLELGDSALYFCASSTRPTGLPGYTFGSGTRLTVV.

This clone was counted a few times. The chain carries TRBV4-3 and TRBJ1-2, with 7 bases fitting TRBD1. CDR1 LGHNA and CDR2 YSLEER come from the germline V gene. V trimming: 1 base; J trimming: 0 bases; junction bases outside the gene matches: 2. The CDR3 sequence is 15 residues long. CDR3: CASSQGTGPNYGYTF. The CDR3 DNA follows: TGCGCCAGCAGCCAAGGGACAGGACCTAACTATGGCTACACCTTC.

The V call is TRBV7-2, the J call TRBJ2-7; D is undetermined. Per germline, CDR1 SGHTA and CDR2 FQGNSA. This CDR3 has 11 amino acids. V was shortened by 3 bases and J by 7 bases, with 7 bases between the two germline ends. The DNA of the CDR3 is TGTGCCAGCAGCTTCACGGAAGAGCAGTACTTC. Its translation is CASSFTEEQYF.